This passage covers 6 T cell receptor beta chains from one sample sequenced in a study of T cells expressing NK-cell markers. TCRdb reprocessed the 5' RACE reads and stores each CDR3 protein as one record, lacking DNA. The table for this sample gives a few hundred thousand distinct CDR3 sequences. Sequenced input: blood T cells: a sorted CD56 or NKG2C T cell subset, CD4+ or CD8+ T cells, or bulk PBMC T cells (not recorded which). These receptors originate from a man aged 18-70 years in good health.

The genes are TRBV23-1 and TRBJ2-7; the TCRdb D gene call, TRBD1, has no DNA to confirm it. TRBV23-1 is identified as an open reading frame with a role that is uncertain. The CDR3 sequence is 14 residues long. CDR3 protein: CASTQGGGNYEQYF.

The rearrangement joins TRBV3-1 to TRBJ1-2. Germline V CDR1 and CDR2: LGHDT, YNNKEL (reference sequence). CDR3 size: 14 residues. CDR3 amino acids: CASSQVQLNYGYTF.

CDR3 sequence: CSSLAGAKNIQYF. This chain joins TRBV28 and TRBJ2-4; TCRdb names TRBD2, which stays unverified in the absence of DNA. This CDR3 comprises 13 residues. Germline V gene lookup returns CDR1 MDHEN and CDR2 SYDVKM.

The chain links TRBV20-1 to TRBJ2-1; TCRdb names TRBD2, which stays unverified in the absence of DNA. The CDR3 is made up of 18 amino acids. Germline CDR1 is DFQATT and CDR2 is SNEGSKA (reference sequence). The CDR3 reads CSARLAGAQLSSYNEQFF.

V is TRBV7-2 and J is TRBJ2-7; the TCRdb D gene call, TRBD1, has no DNA to confirm it. CDR3 size: 13 residues. Germline V CDR1 and CDR2: SGHTA, FQGNSA. The CDR3: CASSRDRAYEQYF. Full variable domain (outside the CDR3, taken from reference TRBV7-2 and TRBJ2-7): GAGVSQSPSNKVTEKGKDVELRCDPISGHTALYWYRQSLGQGLEFLIYFQGNSAPDKSGLPSDRFSAERTGGSVSTLTIQRTQQEDSAVYLCASSRDRAYEQYFGPGTRLTVT.

The chain joins TRBV19 to TRBJ1-2. Per germline, CDR1 LNHDA and CDR2 SQIVND (reference sequence). This CDR3 region has 15 residues. The CDR3 spells CASNTGNSLAYGYTF.